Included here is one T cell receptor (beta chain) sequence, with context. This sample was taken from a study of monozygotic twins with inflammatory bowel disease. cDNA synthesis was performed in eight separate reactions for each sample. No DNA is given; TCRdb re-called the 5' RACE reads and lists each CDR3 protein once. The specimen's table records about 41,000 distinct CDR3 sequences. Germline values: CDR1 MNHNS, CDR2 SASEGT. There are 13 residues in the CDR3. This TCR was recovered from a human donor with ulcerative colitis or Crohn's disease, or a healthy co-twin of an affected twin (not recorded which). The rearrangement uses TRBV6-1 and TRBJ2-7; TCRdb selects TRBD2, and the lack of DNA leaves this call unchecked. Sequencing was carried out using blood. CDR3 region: CASTWTSFYEQYF.